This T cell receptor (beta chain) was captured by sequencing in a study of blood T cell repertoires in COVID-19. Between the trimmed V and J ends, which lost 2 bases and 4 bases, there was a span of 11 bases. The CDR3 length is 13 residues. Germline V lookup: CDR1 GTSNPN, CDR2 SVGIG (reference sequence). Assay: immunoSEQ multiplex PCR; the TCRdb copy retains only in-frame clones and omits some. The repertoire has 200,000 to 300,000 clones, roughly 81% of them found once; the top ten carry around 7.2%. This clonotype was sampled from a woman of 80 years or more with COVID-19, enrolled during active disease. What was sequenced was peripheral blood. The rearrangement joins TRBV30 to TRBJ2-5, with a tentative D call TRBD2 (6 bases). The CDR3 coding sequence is TGTGCCTGGAGTACCGAGGAGGGAGAGACCCAGTACTTC. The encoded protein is CAWSTEEGETQYF.